Following are 5 T cell receptor beta chains from one sample sequenced in a study of blood T cell repertoires in COVID-19 (TCRdb year 2020). Library preparation used the immunoSEQ multiplex PCR assay. TCRdb carries this immuneACCESS record with in-frame sequences only. Its versions omit some clonotypes, under half of them owing to an unresolved V gene in the studies checked, with the rest unexplained. Across this sample there are about 210,000 clones, with around four fifths seen only once. The ten top clones hold approximately 2.9% of the sample. The sequencing sample was made of peripheral blood. The receptor set was obtained from a man in his fifties with active or convalescent COVID-19.

CDR3 DNA: TGTGCCAGCAGCTACTTTGCTGACGGGCCCGGCGGGAGTGAGCAGTTCTTC. It codes for CASSYFADGPGGSEQFF. The chain carries TRBV7-2 and TRBJ2-1; 7 positions agree with TRBD2. Trimming took 4 bases from V and 9 from J; bases not matched to a gene: 18. The CDR3 extends over 17 amino acids. Germline values: CDR1 SGHTA, CDR2 FQGNSA.

This sequence joins TRBV13 and TRBJ2-1; possibly TRBD2 for D (6 bases). Trimming left V 3 bases short and J 7 bases short, with 16 bases between. This CDR3 has 15 amino acids. Germline lookup yields CDR1 PRHDT and CDR2 FYEKMQ (reference sequence). CDR3 protein: CASSFIAVGFNEQFF. CDR3 DNA sequence: TGTGCCAGCAGCTTCATAGCGGTGGGGTTTAATGAGCAGTTCTTC. The full variable domain, in which reference TRBV13 and TRBJ2-1 provide the parts outside the CDR3, is AAGVIQSPRHLIKEKRETATLKCYPIPRHDTVYWYQQGPGQDPQFLISFYEKMQSDKGSIPDRFSAQQFSDYHSELNMSSLELGDSALYFCASSFIAVGFNEQFFGPGTRLTVL.

J is TRBJ2-3 and V is TRBV19, with TRBD2 matching over 12 bases. This CDR3 region has 17 residues. J was trimmed by 5 bases and V by 3 bases; bases with no gene match: 9. Germline CDR1 is LNHDA and CDR2 is SQIVND (reference sequence). CDR3 sequence: CASSIAGLAGGRDTQYF. The CDR3 coding sequence is TGTGCCAGTAGTATCGCGGGACTAGCGGGCGGTAGAGATACGCAGTATTTT.

The chain combines TRBV2 with TRBJ1-1; 9 bases are shared with TRBD1. Germline V gene data show CDR1 as SNHLY and CDR2 as FYNNEI. V dropped 6 bases and J dropped 0; count of bases not matched to a gene: 2. This CDR3 is 14 amino acids long. The CDR3 sequence is CASRTGGMNTEAFF. The CDR3 DNA is TGTGCCAGCAGGACAGGGGGGATGAACACTGAAGCTTTCTTT.

V gene TRBV2 combines with J gene TRBJ2-7; maybe TRBD2 (5 bases). This CDR3 is built from 13 residues. Trimming took 3 bases from V and 8 from J, leaving 14 bases between them. Germline V gives CDR1 SNHLY, CDR2 FYNNEI. The CDR3 DNA follows: TGTGCCAGCAGTGAGACCCCGGGATCGAAGCAGTACTTC. It translates to CASSETPGSKQYF.